The 32 T cell receptor beta chains below all came from one sample that was sequenced in a study of cytomegalovirus exposure and HLA in healthy donors (dated by TCRdb to between 2016 and 2019). Libraries came from the immunoSEQ multiplex PCR assay. A mixture of 60 forward primers for TCR Vbeta segments and 13 reverse primers for TCR Jbeta segments was used in the multiplex PCR. Imported from immuneACCESS, the table was reduced by TCRdb to in-frame sequences with V and J called. These copies leave out some clones; in studies compared against another copy, an unresolved V gene accounts for under half, and the cause of the remainder is not known. For this sample there are over 150,000 clones; 87% appear just once. Roughly 0.24% of the sample is held by the ten biggest clonotypes. Input material: PBMCs. The receptor source for this set is a girl less than two years old in good health and CMV-seronegative.

This chain links TRBV6-1 with TRBJ2-2; the match to TRBD2 covers 7 bases. This CDR3 region has 13 residues. V trimming: 2 bases; J trimming: 6 bases; junction bases outside the gene matches: 0. Per the germline V gene, CDR1 is MNHNS and CDR2 is SASEGT. The CDR3 reads CASSERGAGELFF. CDR3 DNA sequence: TGTGCCAGCAGTGAACGGGGGGCCGGGGAGCTGTTTTTT.

The V and J genes are TRBV7-9 and TRBJ2-7, with 7 positions matching TRBD2. V lost 0 bases to trimming and J lost 4 bases; unmatched junction nucleotides: 6. The length of the CDR3 is 15 residues. Germline V gene sequence: CDR1 SEHNR, CDR2 FQNEAQ (reference sequence). CDR3 loop: CASSLAGRAGYEQYF. DNA of the CDR3: TGTGCCAGCAGCTTAGCTGGGAGGGCGGGTTACGAGCAGTACTTC.

CDR3 in amino acids: CASSGLLQGPGLAGGDYEQYF. CDR3 nucleotide sequence: TGCGCCAGCAGTGGGCTGTTACAGGGTCCTGGACTAGCGGGAGGCGACTACGAGCAGTACTTC. This chain connects TRBV10-1 to TRBJ2-7; 14 positions match TRBD2. Germline CDR1 WNHNN, CDR2 SYGVQD (reference sequence). The J segment lost 3 bases and the V segment lost 4 bases, leaving 20 bases of the junction unmatched. The CDR3 totals 21 residues.

V gene TRBV18 combines with J gene TRBJ1-5, with D perhaps TRBD1 (6 bases). The CDR3 runs to 15 residues. CDR1 and CDR2 (germline): KGHSH, LQKENI. V was shortened by 0 bases and J by 4 bases, with 10 bases between the two germline ends. The CDR3 DNA reads TGTGCCAGCTCACCACCGGGGACATTAAATCAGCCCCAGCATTTT. This gives the protein CASSPPGTLNQPQHF.

This chain connects TRBV5-5 to TRBJ1-1, with 8 nucleotides matching TRBD1. Looked up from germline, CDR1 is SGHKS and CDR2 is YYEKEE (reference sequence). V lost 4 bases to trimming and J lost 3 bases; unmatched junction nucleotides: 14. The CDR3 is made up of 17 amino acids. The CDR3 here is CASSLTPRGLGDTEAFF. The CDR3, as DNA: TGTGCCAGCAGCCTCACCCCCAGGGGGCTGGGGGACACTGAAGCTTTCTTT.

V gene TRBV4-1 combines with J gene TRBJ2-7, with D maybe TRBD2 (6 bases). V lost 4 bases and J 0 bases, leaving 7 bases between the germline ends. The germline V gene has CDR1 MGHRA and CDR2 YSYEKL. This CDR3 is built from 13 residues. The DNA of the CDR3 is TGCGCCAGCAGCCGGGGGGTCTCCTACGAGCAGTACTTC. Its translation: CASSRGVSYEQYF.

This clone is a singleton in its sample. The rearrangement links TRBV6-5 to TRBJ1-2; possibly TRBD1 for D (6 bases). The CDR3 is 13 amino acids. Germline CDR1 and CDR2: MNHEY and SVGAGI. Trimming shortened V by 2 bases and J by 4 bases, and 8 bases separated the two germline ends. The chain's CDR3 is CASSYPGAYGYTF. The CDR3 region has the DNA TGTGCCAGCAGTTACCCAGGGGCCTATGGCTACACCTTC.

CDR3 region: CASSLRQGELNTEAFF. CDR3 coding DNA: TGCGCCAGCAGCCTTAGACAGGGAGAGTTGAACACTGAAGCTTTCTTT. The chain has TRBV4-1 and TRBJ1-1; TRBD1 matches 7 bases. CDR1 MGHRA and CDR2 YSYEKL come from the germline V gene. The V and J ends lost 4 bases and 0 bases, in that order; junction bases with no gene match: 8. This CDR3 is 16 amino acids long.

Comment on this clone: This CDR3 fails to terminate in the conserved phenylalanine or tryptophan, so it likely reflects a read error. The chain combines TRBV5-4 with TRBJ2-7; TRBD1 might be the D (6 bases). CDR3 length equals 15 residues. Germline V gene sequence: CDR1 SGHNT, CDR2 YYREEE (reference sequence). CDR3 DNA sequence: TGTGCCAGCAGCTTCCCGGGACACGGATCCTCCGAGCAGTACCTC. Encoded protein: CASSFPGHGSSEQYL.

This chain joins TRBV4-2 and TRBJ1-1; 7 bases match TRBD1. The CDR3 runs to 14 residues. The germline CDR1 and CDR2 sequences are LGHNA and YNFKEQ. J was trimmed by 4 bases and V by 7 bases; bases with no gene match: 9. CDR3 sequence (DNA): TGTGCCAGCACCATCTACAGGGGCGGCACTGAAGCTTTCTTT. Translating gives CASTIYRGGTEAFF.

This clone was found once. Here the CDR3 reads CASSSTGEAFF. CDR3 nucleotides: TGTGCCAGCAGCTCCACAGGGGAAGCTTTCTTT. The rearrangement links TRBV7-9 to TRBJ1-1; perhaps TRBD1 as D (6 bases). This CDR3 region has 11 residues. Germline assignment: CDR1 SEHNR and CDR2 FQNEAQ (reference sequence). Trimming removed 4 bases at V and 8 bases at J, with 8 bases between.

The V gene is TRBV27, the J gene TRBJ2-2; TRBD1 matches 8 bases. The V gene's germline CDR1 is MNHEY and CDR2 SMNVEV (reference sequence). CDR3 size: 15 residues. V gave up 5 bases and J gave up 5 bases; unmatched junction bases: 7. The CDR3 nucleotides are TGTGCCAGCAGTGCCGGGACAGGTGGGACCGGGGAGCTGTTTTTT. Translated: CASSAGTGGTGELFF.

The chain recombines TRBV23-1 with TRBJ2-7, with 8 bases lining up with TRBD1. TRBV23-1 is flagged as an ORF with uncertain function. The ends lost 2 bases at V and 3 bases at J; junction bases unmatched: 0. The CDR3 has 13 amino acids. CDR3 DNA sequence: TGCGCCAGCAGTCAAGGACAGGGCTACGAGCAGTACTTC. Amino acid sequence: CASSQGQGYEQYF.

This clone was seen only a few times. The chain is built from TRBV5-1 and TRBJ2-1; 13 bases match TRBD2. The V segment lost 4 bases and the J segment 9 bases; nucleotides outside the gene matches: 7. The CDR3 covers 15 residues. Germline CDR1 and CDR2: SGHRS and YFSETQ. In DNA form, the CDR3 reads TGCGCCAGCAGCGACACTAGCGGGGGGGCGGGTGAGCAGTTCTTC. It yields the protein CASSDTSGGAGEQFF.

The chain joins TRBV6-1 to TRBJ2-7; D is uncertain. This CDR3 has 11 residues. The germline V gene has CDR1 MNHNS and CDR2 SASEGT. Trimming removed 3 bases from V and 6 bases from J, with 6 bases in between. CDR3 residues: CASSDGSEQYF. CDR3 DNA sequence: TGTGCCAGCAGTGACGGGTCCGAGCAGTACTTC.

The chain joins TRBV4-1 to TRBJ2-2; D not resolved. The CDR3 totals 17 residues. Trimming removed 0 bases from V and 1 base from J, with 12 bases in between. Germline lookup yields CDR1 MGHRA and CDR2 YSYEKL. CDR3 amino acids: CASSQDMWRLNTGELFF. The CDR3 DNA is TGCGCCAGCAGCCAAGATATGTGGCGACTGAACACCGGGGAGCTGTTTTTT.

The chain has TRBV6-5 and TRBJ2-1, with TRBD2 matching over 8 bases. The CDR3 runs to 15 residues. CDR1 MNHEY and CDR2 SVGAGI come from the germline V gene. The ends lost 0 bases at V and 8 bases at J; junction bases unmatched: 6. The CDR3 DNA is TGTGCCAGCAGTTACTCTTATAGCGGGAATTATGAGCAGTTCTTC. This encodes CASSYSYSGNYEQFF.

In its sample, this clone was seen once. The chain couples TRBV7-8 to TRBJ2-7; D not resolved. Per germline, CDR1 SGHVS and CDR2 FQNEAQ. V was pared by 1 base and J by 3 bases, with 16 bases between. The CDR3 is 16 amino acids. The CDR3 sequence is CASSLGDSSPLYEQYF. For the CDR3, the DNA is TGTGCCAGCAGCTTAGGAGACTCTTCTCCTCTCTACGAGCAGTACTTC.

This clone was detected a few times. CDR3 loop: CASRQTGTKEKLFF. CDR3 DNA: TGCGCCAGCAGGCAAACCGGGACAAAGGAAAAACTGTTTTTT. The chain is built from TRBV4-1 and TRBJ1-4, with D possibly matching TRBD1 (6 bases). V lost 6 bases, J lost 8 bases, and 16 bases lay in between. Germline V CDR1 and CDR2: MGHRA, YSYEKL. The CDR3 totals 14 residues.

CDR3 nucleotide sequence: TGTGCCAGCAGCAAAGGAGACTGGAACAATGAGCAGTTCTTC. Its protein is CASSKGDWNNEQFF. The gene calls are TRBV21-1 and TRBJ2-1; the DNA was not used to check the table's D call, TRBD2. TRBV21-1 counts as a pseudogene. This CDR3 comprises 14 residues.

The V call is TRBV2, the J call TRBJ1-1; no firm D call. There are 12 residues in the CDR3. The V end was cut by 7 bases, the J end by 2 bases, with 8 bases between. Germline V gives CDR1 SNHLY, CDR2 FYNNEI. The CDR3 loop is CASNPGNTEAFF. The CDR3 DNA follows: TGTGCCAGCAACCCAGGTAACACTGAAGCTTTCTTT.

V is TRBV10-2 and J is TRBJ1-2; D gene ambiguous. This CDR3 is 13 amino acids long. Germline lookup yields CDR1 WSHSY and CDR2 SAAADI. Trimming shortened V by 2 bases and J by 2 bases, and 6 bases separated the two germline ends. For the CDR3, the DNA is TGCGCCAGCAGTGAGGGCACCAACTATGGCTACACCTTC. It specifies CASSEGTNYGYTF.

V and J are TRBV11-2 and TRBJ2-7, with 7 bases identical to TRBD1. The junction had 10 bases not matched to a gene; V was cut back by 3 bases and J by 5 bases. The CDR3 totals 15 residues. Germline CDR1 is SGHAT and CDR2 is FQNNGV. The CDR3 spells CASSFYPTGIHEQYF. The DNA for the CDR3 is TGTGCCAGCAGCTTTTACCCGACAGGGATCCACGAGCAGTACTTC.

The J gene is TRBJ2-5, the V gene TRBV7-6; perhaps TRBD2 as D (5 bases). The last part of the DNA fits TRBJ2-7 better; the J call may be wrong. Germline CDR1 SGHVS, CDR2 FNYEAQ. The CDR3 runs to 14 residues. The CDR3 spells CASSSPDSDYEQYF. The CDR3 region has the DNA TGTGCCAGCAGCTCCCCGGACTCAGACTACGAGCAGTACTTC.

On this clone: A read error may account for a junction end that differs from germline. This chain links TRBV7-9 with TRBJ1-2; no clear D. CDR3 length: 16 amino acids. CDR1 is SEHNR, CDR2 FQNEAQ, per germline (reference sequence). The DNA for the CDR3 is TGTTCCAGCAGCTCCCGTAGCGGCAGATCTAACTATGGCTACACCTTC. It yields the protein CSSSSRSGRSNYGYTF.

This clone was seen only once. The chain links TRBV7-9 to TRBJ1-1; TRBD1 matches at 7 bases. The length of the CDR3 is 13 residues. CDR1 is SEHNR and CDR2 is FQNEAQ in the germline V gene (reference sequence). Trimming cost V 3 bases and J 8 bases; bases outside gene matches: 6. CDR3 loop: CASSFRSTGEAFF. The CDR3 DNA reads TGTGCCAGCAGCTTTAGGTCGACAGGGGAAGCTTTCTTT.

The rearrangement links TRBV7-6 to TRBJ2-7, with a tentative D call TRBD1 (6 bases). Germline CDR1 is SGHVS and CDR2 is FNYEAQ. V lost 0 bases and J 4 bases, leaving 10 bases between the germline ends. The CDR3 loop spans 14 amino acids. The CDR3 coding sequence is TGTGCCAGCAGCTTAGCTGCGACAGGTTACGAGCAGTACTTC. This sequence encodes CASSLAATGYEQYF.

A single count supports this clone. This rearrangement joins TRBV9 to TRBJ2-1, with D possibly matching TRBD2 (5 bases). CDR1 is SGDLS and CDR2 is YYNGEE in the germline V gene. The CDR3 covers 15 residues. Trimming left V 4 bases short and J 5 bases short, with 16 bases between. This CDR3 is CASSPRTFKNNEQFF. The CDR3 DNA reads TGTGCCAGCAGCCCCCGGACTTTTAAGAACAATGAGCAGTTCTTC.

This clone was picked up a small number of times. V and J are TRBV6-5 and TRBJ2-1; D possibly corresponds to TRBD2 (5 bases). V lost 2 bases to trimming and J lost 7 bases, with 15 bases between them. The CDR3 loop spans 15 amino acids. CDR1 and CDR2 from the germline V gene are MNHEY and SVGAGI. The CDR3 sequence: CASSYNPGSGNEQFF. CDR3 bases: TGTGCCAGCAGTTACAATCCCGGGTCGGGGAATGAGCAGTTCTTC.

V and J are TRBV6-5 and TRBJ2-7; D is perhaps TRBD1 (6 bases). Per the germline V gene, CDR1 is MNHEY and CDR2 is SVGAGI. This CDR3 is built from 13 residues. V lost 2 bases to trimming and J lost 6 bases, with 11 bases between them. The CDR3 is CASSYGRGREQYF. The CDR3 nucleotides are TGTGCCAGCAGTTACGGCAGGGGACGCGAGCAGTACTTC.

There are a few counts of this clone. The genes are TRBV10-3 and TRBJ2-7; 13 bases line up with TRBD2. CDR3 length equals 14 residues. V lost 10 bases, J lost 4 bases, and 7 bases stayed unmatched. The germline CDR1 and CDR2 sequences are ENHRY and SYGVKD. CDR3 region: CATGATSGRYEQYF. The CDR3 coding sequence is TGTGCCACCGGGGCGACTAGCGGGAGGTACGAGCAGTACTTC.

The V call is TRBV5-1, the J call TRBJ2-1; TRBD2 matches 8 bases. V was clipped by 0 bases and J by 1 base; unmatched bases: 3. The CDR3 runs to 16 residues. Germline V gene sequence: CDR1 SGHRS, CDR2 YFSETQ. The CDR3 DNA reads TGCGCCAGCAGCTTGGCCCTAGCGGGTTCCTACAATGAGCAGTTCTTC. Its translation: CASSLALAGSYNEQFF.